The 32 T cell receptor beta chains below were found in one sample sequenced in a study of T cells in Graves' hyperthyroidism and ophthalmopathy. It was RNA transcripts that yielded the amplified TCR beta CDR3 regions. The primer set for the first-round RT-PCR of the TCR CDR3 was HTBI. Via MiXCR, TCRdb re-called the multiplex PCR reads, giving one row per CDR3 protein. Seen here are roughly 420,000 distinct CDR3 sequences, approximately 15% observed once, and the top ten hold 14%. Specimen: blood. Source of these receptors: a woman in her late teens or twenties with Graves' hyperthyroidism.

The chain employs TRBV29-1 and TRBJ2-7; TRBD2 is a possible D gene (6 bases). This CDR3 spans 13 amino acids. Germline values: CDR1 SQVTM, CDR2 ANQGSEA. V was trimmed by 7 bases and J by 2 bases, leaving 15 bases between them. The CDR3 DNA reads TGCAGCGCCTCCGGGACTGATCCCTACGAGCAGTACTTC. The encoded protein is CSASGTDPYEQYF.

This clonotype was recorded at least ten times. Here the CDR3 DNA reads TGTGCCAGCGGCAAAGGGACTAGCGGGGGCGAGCAGTACTTC. Protein sequence: CASGKGTSGGEQYF. The chain couples TRBV28 to TRBJ2-7; 14 positions match TRBD2. Per the germline V gene, CDR1 is MDHEN and CDR2 is SYDVKM. V lost 8 bases and J lost 6; bases outside the gene matches: 6. The CDR3 runs 14 residues.

Here the CDR3 DNA reads TGTGCCAGCAGTCATAGGACAGGGTTTAATTCACCCCTCCACTTT. This codes for CASSHRTGFNSPLHF. The chain is built from TRBV12-3 or TRBV12-4 and TRBJ1-6; 8 bases map to TRBD1. The J segment lost 6 bases and the V segment lost 5 bases, leaving 6 bases of the junction unmatched. The CDR3 loop spans 15 amino acids.

This clonotype was recorded a few times. The J gene is TRBJ2-2, the V gene TRBV5-1, with TRBD1 matching over 9 bases. The CDR3 runs to 16 residues. V shed 4 bases and J 4 bases; nucleotides not matched to a gene: 8. From germline, CDR1 is SGHRS and CDR2 YFSETQ. The CDR3 sequence: CASSPGQGWTTGELFF. The CDR3 coding sequence is TGCGCCAGCAGCCCAGGACAGGGGTGGACCACCGGGGAGCTGTTTTTT.

The chain has TRBV7-8 and TRBJ2-2; D unresolved. CDR1 and CDR2 from the germline V gene are SGHVS and FQNEAQ. The CDR3 length is 13 residues. V was trimmed by 10 bases and J by 6 bases, leaving 15 bases between them. CDR3 DNA: TGTGCCACCTACCTAACTCGGGCCGGGGAGCTGTTTTTT. Translating it yields CATYLTRAGELFF.

This chain joins TRBV18 and TRBJ1-2; D perhaps matches TRBD1 (6 bases). Trimming cost V 1 base and J 0 bases, with 18 bases left between them. CDR1 KGHSH and CDR2 LQKENI come from the germline V gene. CDR3 length: 18 residues. CDR3 in DNA: TGTGCCAGCTCACCACAGCACCCGGGGACAAAGACTAACTATGGCTACACCTTC. Amino acid sequence: CASSPQHPGTKTNYGYTF.

This clonotype was seen repeatedly, ten times or more. The rearrangement uses TRBV11-2 and TRBJ2-7; 7 nucleotides match TRBD1. CDR3 size: 13 residues. CDR1 is SGHAT and CDR2 is FQNNGV in the germline V gene. The trim removed 3 bases at V and 4 bases at J, leaving 3 bases unmatched. The CDR3 reads CASSFSGGYEQYF. The CDR3 region has the DNA TGTGCCAGCAGCTTTTCAGGGGGATACGAGCAGTACTTC.

There are many counts of this clonotype. The V gene is TRBV12-5, the J gene TRBJ1-1; 11 nucleotides agree with TRBD1. The germline V gene encodes CDR1 LGHNT and CDR2 FRNRAP. Losses at the gene ends were 1 base for V and 5 bases for J; bases not matched to a gene: 12. The CDR3 covers 18 residues. The CDR3 DNA is TGTGCTAGTGGTTTGGCCCCCCTTGGACAGGGGGCTTTAACTGAAGCTTTCTTT. Amino acids: CASGLAPLGQGALTEAFF.

This clonotype came up many times. The V gene is TRBV5-1, the J gene TRBJ1-1, with D possibly matching TRBD1 (6 bases). The CDR3 contains 14 residues. The V gene lost 4 bases and the J gene lost 4 bases, with 14 bases spanning the gap. Looked up from germline, CDR1 is SGHRS and CDR2 is YFSETQ. The CDR3 DNA reads TGCGCCAGCAGCCGTGGTACAGGGAGCACTGAAGCTTTCTTT. Residues: CASSRGTGSTEAFF.

The chain uses TRBV20-1 and TRBJ2-7, with a weak D call TRBD1 (5 bases). The CDR3 loop spans 13 amino acids. V gave up 4 bases and J gave up 2 bases, with 12 bases separating them. Germline V gene data show CDR1 as DFQATT and CDR2 as SNEGSKA (reference sequence). The CDR3 DNA is TGCAGTGCTAAACCAGGGAAAGCCTACGAGCAGTACTTC. As protein: CSAKPGKAYEQYF.

This clonotype was seen ten or more times. The chain is built from TRBV6-1 and TRBJ2-1, with D perhaps assigned TRBD1 or TRBD2 (6 bases each). Germline values: CDR1 MNHNS, CDR2 SASEGT. This CDR3 contains 15 residues. V lost 6 bases to trimming and J lost 2 bases, with 14 bases between them. The CDR3 protein is CASRRGGPAYNEQFF. CDR3 nucleotide sequence: TGTGCCAGCAGAAGAGGGGGGCCGGCCTACAATGAGCAGTTCTTC.

This clonotype was observed at least ten times. The rearrangement uses TRBV11-3 and TRBJ2-3, with TRBD2 matching over 8 bases. Germline values: CDR1 SGHNT, CDR2 YENEEA. The CDR3 is 14 residues long. With V trimmed by 4 bases and J by 6 bases, 6 bases remained unmatched. The CDR3 DNA reads TGTGCCAGCAGCTCTTGGACTAGCCCCGATACGCAGTATTTT. It yields the protein CASSSWTSPDTQYF.

Only a few counts were recorded for this clonotype. V usage is TRBV5-1 and J usage is TRBJ2-3; TRBD1 or TRBD2 may be the D gene (5 bases each). The CDR3 has 16 amino acids. The germline V and J ends were trimmed by 2 bases and 0 bases, with 13 bases remaining between them. Germline assignment: CDR1 SGHRS and CDR2 YFSETQ. The CDR3 DNA sequence: TGCGCCAGCAGCTTCTACCGGGACGCTAGCACAGATACGCAGTATTTT. Translated, it gives CASSFYRDASTDTQYF.

This clonotype was seen at least ten times. V is TRBV12-3 or TRBV12-4 and J is TRBJ1-5; TRBD1 aligns across 8 bases. This CDR3 is 17 amino acids long. V shed 3 bases and J 0 bases; nucleotides not matched to a gene: 7. The DNA for the CDR3 is TGTGCCAGCAGTTTGCGGACAGGGCCTAATAGCAATCAGCCCCAGCATTTT. It yields the protein CASSLRTGPNSNQPQHF.

The chain combines TRBV5-1 with TRBJ2-5; 9 bases are shared with TRBD1. Germline V CDR1 and CDR2: SGHRS, YFSETQ. The CDR3 extends over 17 amino acids. V lost 0 bases, J lost 1 base, and 7 bases stayed unmatched. CDR3 DNA sequence: TGCGCCAGCAGCTTGGTGGGACAGGGTCTGCCCCAAGAGACCCAGTACTTC. Translating it yields CASSLVGQGLPQETQYF.

This clonotype came up many times. The rearrangement links TRBV7-2 to TRBJ1-2; D is unclear. Germline CDR1 is SGHTA and CDR2 is FQGNSA. There are 15 residues in the CDR3. Trimming left V 5 bases short and J 4 bases short, with 17 bases between. CDR3 loop: CASSLQTVQIYGYTF. CDR3 bases: TGTGCCAGCAGCCTACAAACAGTGCAAATCTATGGCTACACCTTC.

This clonotype was recorded many times. The V and J genes are TRBV14 and TRBJ2-3, with D hard to call. Looked up from germline, CDR1 is SGHDN and CDR2 is FVKESK. The CDR3 spans 14 residues. Trimming pared 5 bases from V and 2 bases from J, leaving 11 bases between. Written as DNA, the CDR3 is TGTGCCAGCAGCTACTTGGAATTCACAGATACGCAGTATTTT. It specifies CASSYLEFTDTQYF. The variable domain in full, completed from reference TRBV14 and TRBJ2-3, reads EAGVTQFPSHSVIEKGQTVTLRCDPISGHDNLYWYRRVMGKEIKFLLHFVKESKQDESGMPNNRFLAERTGGTYSTLKVQPAELEDSGVYFCASSYLEFTDTQYFGPGTRLTVL.

This clonotype has at least ten counts. The V gene is TRBV10-3, the J gene TRBJ1-1; tentatively, D is TRBD1 (5 bases). With 2 bases removed from V and 0 bases from J, the gap between germline ends came to 10 bases. In germline, CDR1 is ENHRY, CDR2 SYGVKD. The CDR3 is 15 residues long. CDR3 coding DNA: TGTGCCATCAGTGAGAGCAGGGATTTGAACACTGAAGCTTTCTTT. It is translated as CAISESRDLNTEAFF.

This clonotype was detected only a few times. The chain uses TRBV4-3 and TRBJ1-2, with 10 bases lining up with TRBD1. Per germline, CDR1 LGHNA and CDR2 YSLEER. The ends lost 0 bases at V and 4 bases at J; junction bases unmatched: 11. The CDR3 extends over 18 amino acids. DNA for the CDR3: TGCGCCAGCAGCCAAGATTGGCGTCGGGACAGGGGTATCTATGGCTACACCTTC. It codes for CASSQDWRRDRGIYGYTF.

This clonotype was counted between two and nine times. V usage is TRBV6-2 or TRBV6-3 and J usage is TRBJ2-4; tentatively, D is TRBD1 or TRBD2 (5 bases each). Trimming pared 0 bases from V and 8 bases from J, leaving 23 bases between. The V gene's germline CDR1 is MNHEY and CDR2 SVGEGT. The CDR3 is made up of 18 amino acids. CDR3 protein: CASSYSNGATTYVDIQYF. The CDR3 DNA follows: TGTGCCAGCAGTTACTCGAACGGGGCCACCACCTATGTAGACATTCAGTACTTC.

There are many counts of this clonotype. CDR3 protein: CASSRPDSSEQFF. In DNA, the CDR3 is TGTGCCAGCAGCCGACCTGACAGTAGCGAGCAGTTCTTC. This chain links TRBV7-3 with TRBJ2-1; D may be TRBD1 (5 bases). The V end lost 5 bases, the J end lost 10 bases, and 15 bases lay between the germline ends. From germline, CDR1 is SGHTA and CDR2 FQGTGA. This CDR3 has 13 amino acids.

This clonotype was counted between two and nine times. This rearrangement joins TRBV20-1 to TRBJ2-1; 12 positions agree with TRBD2. Germline CDR1 reads DFQATT; CDR2 reads SNEGSKA (reference sequence). The CDR3 length is 20 residues. V gave up 2 bases and J gave up 5 bases; unmatched junction bases: 19. CDR3 nucleotides: TGCAGTGCTAGAAATTCAGTAACTAGCGGGAGGCTTCGCCTTGACAATGAGCAGTTCTTC. This gives the protein CSARNSVTSGRLRLDNEQFF.

The chain has TRBV6-9 and TRBJ2-7; the D gene is possibly TRBD2 (6 bases). The V end was cut by 8 bases, the J end by 1 base, with 15 bases between. The CDR3 spans 14 residues. Germline loops: CDR1 MNHGY, CDR2 SVAAGI. The CDR3 reads CASGGTRDSYEQYF. DNA for the CDR3: TGTGCCAGCGGCGGGACTCGAGATTCCTACGAGCAGTACTTC.

The sample holds many counts of this clonotype. This chain uses TRBV7-2 with TRBJ2-1, with D unresolved. Trimming removed 3 bases at V and 5 bases at J, with 8 bases between. Germline lookup yields CDR1 SGHTA and CDR2 FQGNSA. The CDR3 has 13 amino acids. CDR3: CASSLGPHNEQFF. The CDR3 DNA sequence: TGTGCCAGCAGCTTGGGTCCCCACAATGAGCAGTTCTTC.

The sample holds a few counts of this clonotype. The chain uses TRBV6-1 and TRBJ1-6; 9 bases are a match to TRBD1. The CDR3 sequence is 15 residues long. Unmatched junction bases numbered 5, after V lost 4 bases and J lost 7 bases. Germline lookup yields CDR1 MNHNS and CDR2 SASEGT. CDR3: CASSGPGTGNSPLHF. The DNA for the CDR3 is TGTGCCAGCAGTGGGCCCGGGACAGGGAATTCACCCCTCCACTTT.

This clonotype was recorded many times. This chain joins TRBV12-3 or TRBV12-4 and TRBJ1-3, with D hard to call. The CDR3 runs to 16 residues. Trimming removed 5 bases at V and 4 bases at J, with 18 bases between. CDR3 sequence (DNA): TGTGCCAGCAGTACCCCGTCGGACTCGAGAGGAAACACCATATATTTT. It is translated as CASSTPSDSRGNTIYF.

This clonotype has just one count. The chain links TRBV19 to TRBJ2-1; 11 bases fit TRBD2. The J segment lost 9 bases and the V segment lost 5 bases, leaving 6 bases of the junction unmatched. CDR1 and CDR2 from the germline V gene are LNHDA and SQIVND (reference sequence). This CDR3 is 14 amino acids long. The CDR3 nucleotides read TGTGCCAGTAGTCGACTAGCGGGGACCCCTGAGCAGTTCTTC. Amino acid sequence: CASSRLAGTPEQFF.

This clonotype was counted only a few times. The gene calls are TRBV2 and TRBJ2-1; D might be TRBD2 (5 bases). Germline loops: CDR1 SNHLY, CDR2 FYNNEI. V was shortened by 5 bases and J by 9 bases, with 17 bases between the two germline ends. The CDR3 spans 14 residues. The CDR3: CASSLPGINSEQFF. In nucleotides, the CDR3 is TGTGCCAGCAGTCTTCCCGGGATAAACAGTGAGCAGTTCTTC.

This clonotype came up many times. The V gene is TRBV12-3 or TRBV12-4, the J gene TRBJ1-1, with D possibly matching TRBD1 (5 bases). This CDR3 is built from 14 residues. V lost 6 bases and J lost 2, with 13 bases in between. The CDR3 is CASSRSGTNTEAFF. CDR3 bases: TGTGCCAGCAGCCGGAGTGGGACTAACACTGAAGCTTTCTTT.

This clonotype was observed at least ten times. The chain joins TRBV7-8 to TRBJ2-7; TRBD1 or TRBD2 may be the D gene (5 bases each). V lost 1 base, J lost 2 bases, and 12 bases lay in between. CDR1 is SGHVS, CDR2 FQNEAQ, per germline. This CDR3 comprises 15 residues. The CDR3 protein is CASSLEGTVTYEQYF. CDR3 DNA sequence: TGTGCCAGCAGCTTAGAAGGGACGGTTACCTACGAGCAGTACTTC.

This clonotype was counted ten times or more. The J gene is TRBJ2-3, the V gene TRBV3-1; possible D gene TRBD2, 6 bases. Trimming pared 4 bases from V and 0 bases from J, leaving 11 bases between. The CDR3 spans 15 residues. Germline V gives CDR1 LGHDT, CDR2 YNNKEL (reference sequence). The CDR3 DNA is TGTGCCAGCAGCCGCGGAGGGATCAGCACAGATACGCAGTATTTT. Translating gives CASSRGGISTDTQYF.

This clonotype was detected a few times. The CDR3 region has the DNA TGTGCCAGTAGTATAGCGGGTACGTGGACTGAAGCTTTCTTT. It codes for CASSIAGTWTEAFF. The gene calls are TRBV19 and TRBJ1-1, with no clear D. The CDR3 extends over 14 amino acids. The V gene lost 1 base and the J gene lost 5 bases, with 11 bases spanning the gap. The germline V gene encodes CDR1 LNHDA and CDR2 SQIVND (reference sequence).